The clone carrying this TCR beta chain turned up a few times. Germline lookup yields CDR1 SGHVS and CDR2 FQNEAQ. Trimming cost V 5 bases and J 0 bases; bases outside gene matches: 11. The CDR3 contains 18 residues. These data belong to a study of T cells after yellow fever vaccination. General study points: Post-booster repertoires again held most primary-vaccination clones (roughly 95% CD4, roughly 88% CD8).

One entry per CDR3 protein results from TCRdb running MiXCR on the 5' RACE reads. The sample includes approximately 85,000 distinct CDR3 sequences, 10% to 15% of them seen just once. The receptor was isolated from a man between 18 and 35 years old who received the YFV17D yellow fever vaccine. The chain has TRBV7-8 and TRBJ2-5, with 11 bases matching TRBD1. The sample here was CD8+ T cells not binding an NS4B(214-222) dextramer, sorted from PBMCs, taken 20 to 25 days after the first yellow fever vaccination. The DNA for the CDR3 is TGTGCCAGCAGCCCCGGACAGGGGGCCGCCCTCCACCAAGAGACCCAGTACTTC. This translates into CASSPGQGAALHQETQYF. Variable domain in full (rest from reference TRBV7-8 and TRBJ2-5): GAGVSQSPRYKVAKRGQDVALRCDPISGHVSLFWYQQALGQGPEFLTYFQNEAQLDKSGLPSDRFFAERPEGSVSTLKIQRTQQEDSAVYLCASSPGQGAALHQETQYFGPGTRLLVL.